Here is one T cell receptor beta chain with its context. The sample is drawn from a study of T cell changes during pregnancy in multiple sclerosis. Clones were read by immunoSEQ multiplex PCR, and TCRdb kept only the in-frame ones, dropping some. The repertoire holds about 120,000 clones, with roughly 92% as singletons. This CDR3 contains 16 residues. CDR1 MGHRA and CDR2 YSYEKL come from the germline V gene. The V end was cut by 3 bases, the J end by 3 bases, with 12 bases between. This rearrangement joins TRBV4-1 to TRBJ1-6, with unresolved D. The sequence was collected from a female donor with multiple sclerosis, enrolled in a pregnancy study. The sequencing here drew on peripheral blood, taken before pregnancy. This CDR3 reads CASSQERLGYNSPLHF. The CDR3 DNA follows: TGCGCCAGCAGCCAGGAGAGACTCGGCTATAATTCACCCCTCCACTTT.